The sequence of this T cell receptor (beta chain) was determined in a study of neurological immune-mediated disorders. In its sample, this clonotype was seen a few times. Time point denoted: technical triplicate 3. TCRdb reprocessed the 5' RACE reads with MiXCR, giving one entry per CDR3 protein. In the table there are nearly 45,000 distinct CDR3 sequences, about 22% of which are singletons. The sequenced sample consisted of PBMCs. The source of this sequence is a man between 60 and 75 years old with HTLV-1-associated myelopathy (HAM/TSP).

The chain's CDR3 is CASRGLAGLQETQYF. The CDR3, as DNA: TGTGCCAGCAGAGGACTAGCGGGACTCCAAGAGACCCAGTACTTC. V usage is TRBV11-2 and J usage is TRBJ2-5; 12 bases align to TRBD2. Trimming at V came to 6 bases and at J to 1 base, leaving 3 bases not matched to a gene. Germline lookup yields CDR1 SGHAT and CDR2 FQNNGV. The CDR3 consists of 15 residues.